This paragraph covers one T cell receptor (beta chain) sequence. The target antigen is unknown. These data come from a study of cytomegalovirus exposure and HLA in healthy donors. Study at large: Earlier results showed 90 million to 130 million unique TCR beta sequences derived from roughly 200 million T cells.

The study, taken as a whole, reports: A later analysis found common viral pathogens apparently linked to several of the most significant clusters. Across donors, sequencing depth was assumed by presence/absence analyses to be roughly uniform.

The CDR3 runs to 14 residues. The germline CDR1 and CDR2 sequences are SGHRS and YFSETQ. J was trimmed by 6 bases and V by 2 bases; bases with no gene match: 4. PCR used 60 Vbeta primers and 13 Jbeta primers. Libraries were prepared by immunoSEQ multiplex PCR; TCRdb keeps only in-frame clonotypes and omits some of them. The table records over 150,000 clones, around 73% of them present only once. The sample consisted of PBMCs. The sequence came from a young woman in good health and CMV-seronegative. The V call is TRBV5-1, the J call TRBJ2-5, with TRBD1 identical over 10 bases. In DNA form, the CDR3 reads TGCGCCAGCAGCTTAGTCGACAGGGGGCAGACCCAGTACTTC. Its protein is CASSLVDRGQTQYF.